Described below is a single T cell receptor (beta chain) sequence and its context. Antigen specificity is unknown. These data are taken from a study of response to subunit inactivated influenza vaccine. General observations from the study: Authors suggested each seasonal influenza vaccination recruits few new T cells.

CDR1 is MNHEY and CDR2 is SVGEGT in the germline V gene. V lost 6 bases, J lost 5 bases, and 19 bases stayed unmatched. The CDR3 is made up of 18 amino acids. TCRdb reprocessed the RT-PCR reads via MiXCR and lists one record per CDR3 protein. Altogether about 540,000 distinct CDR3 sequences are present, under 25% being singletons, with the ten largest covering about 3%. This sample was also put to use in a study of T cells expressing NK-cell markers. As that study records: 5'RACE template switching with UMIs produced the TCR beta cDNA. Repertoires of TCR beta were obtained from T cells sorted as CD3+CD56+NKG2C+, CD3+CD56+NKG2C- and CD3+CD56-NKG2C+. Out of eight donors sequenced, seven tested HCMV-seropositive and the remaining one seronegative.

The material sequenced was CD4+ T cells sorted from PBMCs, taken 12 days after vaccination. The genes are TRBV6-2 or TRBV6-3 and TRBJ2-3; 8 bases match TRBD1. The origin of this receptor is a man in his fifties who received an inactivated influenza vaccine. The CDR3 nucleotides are TGTGCCAGCAGCCGACCGAGGATGCAGGGGGCTAAGGGAGATACGCAGTATTTT. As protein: CASSRPRMQGAKGDTQYF.